This T cell receptor (beta chain) is drawn from a study of T cells in Graves' hyperthyroidism and ophthalmopathy. Study context: Peripheral blood sampling occurred at initial diagnosis, before any treatment.

Orbital computed tomography and thyroid ultrasound, together with serum TRAb and thyroxine and clinical symptoms, were used for diagnoses. This clonotype was counted many times. What it binds is not known. Broader study findings: Ophthalmopathy was identified by the model a median roughly 6.5 months ahead of onset. Blood also held most thyroid clonotypes expanded beyond 0.001.

The source material, RNA transcripts, was used to amplify TCR beta CDR3 regions. The primer set for the first-round RT-PCR of the TCR CDR3 was HTBI. TCRdb redid the calling of the multiplex PCR reads with MiXCR, one entry per CDR3 protein. The sample includes 300,000 to 400,000 distinct CDR3 sequences, less than 15% seen only once; the top ten take around 9.2%. This CDR3 has 20 amino acids. CDR1 is MDHEN, CDR2 SYDVKM, per germline. Losses at the gene ends were 5 bases for V and 0 bases for J; bases not matched to a gene: 16. The TCR sequence derives from a woman between 18 and 30 years old with Graves' hyperthyroidism. The rearrangement joins TRBV28 to TRBJ2-4, with 10 positions matching TRBD1. What was sequenced was blood. CDR3 region: CASSISVRTGGPRAKNIQYF. CDR3 DNA: TGTGCCAGCAGTATTAGTGTCCGGACAGGGGGTCCCCGAGCCAAAAACATTCAGTACTTC.